This T cell receptor (beta chain) originates from a study of T cells in Graves' hyperthyroidism and ophthalmopathy. Regions amplified from RNA transcripts were the TCR beta CDR3 regions. The HTBI primer set was used in a first-round RT-PCR of the TCR CDR3. TCRdb used MiXCR to reprocess the multiplex PCR reads, holding one entry per CDR3 protein. The sample lists a few hundred thousand distinct CDR3 sequences; 20% to 25% were seen once. Germline V gene lookup returns CDR1 SGHTA and CDR2 FQGNSA. The V and J ends lost 5 bases and 0 bases, in that order; junction bases with no gene match: 6. The CDR3 covers 16 residues.

The source of this sequence is a woman in her 70s with Graves' ophthalmopathy. What was sequenced was blood. The V and J genes are TRBV7-2 and TRBJ1-5; the match to TRBD1 covers 8 bases. The CDR3 DNA sequence: TGTGCCAGCAGCGCTCGGACAGGGCATAGCAATCAGCCCCAGCATTTT. It is translated as CASSARTGHSNQPQHF. Drawing the rest from reference TRBV7-2 and TRBJ1-5, the complete variable domain is GAGVSQSPSNKVTEKGKDVELRCDPISGHTALYWYRQSLGQGLEFLIYFQGNSAPDKSGLPSDRFSAERTGGSVSTLTIQRTQQEDSAVYLCASSARTGHSNQPQHFGDGTRLSIL.